The entry below gives a single T cell receptor beta chain sequence along with its context. Its matching antigen is unknown. With a J-beta primer mix and a sample-barcoded 5' primer, a second PCR ran about 7 to 12 cycles. TCRdb re-analysed the 5' RACE reads in MiXCR, keeping a single row per CDR3 protein. The table lists about 750,000 distinct CDR3 sequences, approximately 53% of them singletons. The data stem from a study of blood T cells in healthy people across ages. Study background: About one barcoded beta molecule per two T cells came from capture by template switching. Study-wide findings and caveats: A roughly linear age-dependent decrease characterized TCR beta diversity per million T cells.

The CDR3 totals 16 residues. V lost 3 bases to trimming and J lost 3 bases, with 19 bases between them. Germline-derived CDR1 and CDR2 are SGHDT and YYEEEE. Sequenced material: blood. The source of this sequence is a man older than 75 in good health. The gene calls are TRBV5-6 and TRBJ2-7; D is ambiguous. CDR3 sequence: CASSSPTLTANYEQYF. The CDR3 bases are TGTGCCAGCAGCTCGCCAACTTTAACAGCGAACTACGAGCAGTACTTC. Based on the CDR3 plus reference TRBV5-6 and TRBJ2-7, the full variable domain is DAGVTQSPTHLIKTRGQQVTLRCSPKSGHDTVSWYQQALGQGPQFIFQYYEEEERQRGNFPDRFSGHQFPNYSSELNVNALLLGDSALYLCASSSPTLTANYEQYFGPGTRLTVT.